This is a list of T cell receptor beta chains from one sample in a study of T cells after yellow fever vaccination. A single record per CDR3 protein comes from TCRdb applying MiXCR to the 5' RACE reads. The data contain about 330,000 distinct CDR3 sequences, roughly 8.3% of them singletons. The sample consisted of PBMCs, taken more than 40 days after the first yellow fever vaccination. These receptors were collected from a man aged 18 to 35 who received the YFV17D yellow fever vaccine. The CDR3 runs from the conserved cysteine through the conserved F or W. The order of the fields is CDR3 length, V gene, D gene, J gene, clone size, CDR3 DNA, CDR3 protein. D genes are given only for firm matches. The size entry is marked missing in some rows and otherwise reads once, few, many or a size class.

12,TRBV28,TRBD1,TRBJ1-1,.,TGTGCCAGCAGTTTATTGGACAGGGTGGCTTTCTTT,CASSLLDRVAFF
14,TRBV20-1,TRBD1,TRBJ1-2,few,TGCAGTGCTTTAGGACAGGGGGCGAACTATGGCTACACCTTC,CSALGQGANYGYTF
13,TRBV7-2,.,TRBJ1-2,many,TGTGCCAGCAGCTCCCACACCCACTATGGCTACACCTTC,CASSSHTHYGYTF
15,TRBV5-6,.,TRBJ2-1,few,TGTGCCAGCAGCTTAGGGGGGGGCTTCATCAATGAGCAGTTCTTC,CASSLGGGFINEQFF
14,TRBV12-3/TRBV12-4,.,TRBJ2-7,many,TGTGCCAGCAGTCCCGGGACGGTGGCCTACGAGCAGTACTTC,CASSPGTVAYEQYF
15,TRBV10-3,.,TRBJ1-1,few,TGTGCCATCAGTGCGAAGGGGGACACCAACACTGAAGCTTTCTTT,CAISAKGDTNTEAFF
17,TRBV11-3,TRBD2,TRBJ2-5,.,TGTGCCAGCAGCTCTGGGGCTAGCGGGGGGGCCCAAGAGACCCAGTACTTC,CASSSGASGGAQETQYF
16,TRBV7-2,.,TRBJ1-1,few,TGTGCCAGCAGCTTAGAATTCCGGTTAGTCGACACTGAAGCTTTCTTT,CASSLEFRLVDTEAFF
14,TRBV7-9,.,TRBJ2-1,many,TGTGCCAGCAGCTTAGACGGGGCGTGGAATGAGCAGTTCTTC,CASSLDGAWNEQFF
14,TRBV20-1,TRBD1,TRBJ1-2,many,TGCAGTGCCCCCACGACAGGGGGAAACTATGGCTACACCTTC,CSAPTTGGNYGYTF
17,TRBV4-2,TRBD2,TRBJ2-1,few,TGTGCCAGCAGCCAAGGTCCAGCGGGAAGCTCCTACAATGAGCAGTTCTTC,CASSQGPAGSSYNEQFF
14,TRBV5-1,.,TRBJ2-3,many,TGCGCCAGCAGCTTGGAGGGATTAACAGATACGCAGTATTTT,CASSLEGLTDTQYF
13,TRBV20-1,.,TRBJ2-3,many,TGCAGTGCTACCGGGACCCCAGGGGATACGCAGTATTTT,CSATGTPGDTQYF
12,TRBV10-3,.,TRBJ1-1,few,TGTGCCATCAGTCCGGAGGGCCCAAGGGCTTTCTTT,CAISPEGPRAFF
13,TRBV12-3/TRBV12-4,.,TRBJ1-4,few,TGTGCCAGCAGCCCCAGGTCGGGGGAAAAACTGTTTTTT,CASSPRSGEKLFF
13,TRBV5-1,.,TRBJ2-2,few,TGCGCCAGCAGCTTGGTGGGCTACGGGGAGCTGTTTTTT,CASSLVGYGELFF
14,TRBV11-3,.,TRBJ2-4,few,TGTGCCAGCAGCCCCCAGGGGGAGGACGTCATTCAGTACTTC,CASSPQGEDVIQYF
18,TRBV7-8,TRBD2,TRBJ2-4,many,TGTGCCAGCAGCCTGGCTCTAGCGGGGGTCGGTACCAAAAACATTCAGTACTTC,CASSLALAGVGTKNIQYF
16,TRBV5-4,TRBD2,TRBJ2-1,few,TGTGCCAGCAGCGGGCCGGGACTAGCGTCCTACAATGAGCAGTTCTTC,CASSGPGLASYNEQFF
13,TRBV10-3,.,TRBJ1-6,.,TGTGCCATCAGTGAGTCGAGCGAATCACCCCTCCACTTT,CAISESSESPLHF
14,TRBV4-3,.,TRBJ2-3,few,TGCGCCAGCAGCCAAGATAGTGGGCCAGATACGCAGTATTTT,CASSQDSGPDTQYF
14,TRBV5-1,.,TRBJ2-3,few,TGCGCCAGCTATAGCGGTCCTAGCACAGATACGCAGTATTTT,CASYSGPSTDTQYF
15,TRBV30,.,TRBJ1-2,few,TGTGCCTACTTGGCCGAGTACAGGTCTGGCTATGGCTACACCTTC,CAYLAEYRSGYGYTF
12,TRBV6-6,.,TRBJ1-5,.,TGTGCCAGCCAGCCCGGCAATCAGCCCCAGCATTTT,CASQPGNQPQHF
13,TRBV14,TRBD1,TRBJ1-1,.,TGTGCCAGCAGCCCGATTCGACAGGGCTTGGCTTTCTTT,CASSPIRQGLAFF
17,TRBV28,TRBD2,TRBJ2-1,few,TGTGCCAGCAGTGGCTCCTCGCGGGGGAGCTCCTACAATGAGCAGTTCTTC,CASSGSSRGSSYNEQFF
18,TRBV11-2,TRBD2,TRBJ2-1,.,TGTGCCAGCAGCTTAGTTCCAGCGGGGGCCCTCTACAGCAATGAGCAGTTCTTC,CASSLVPAGALYSNEQFF
12,TRBV20-1,.,TRBJ1-2,.,TGCAGTGCTAGAGATGAGCCCCGGGGCTACACCTTC,CSARDEPRGYTF
15,TRBV27,.,TRBJ1-5,.,TGTGCCAGCAGTTTGTCGAGCCCAGATTATCAGCCCCAGCATTTT,CASSLSSPDYQPQHF
14,TRBV20-1,.,TRBJ2-2,few,TGCAGTGCTACACCTGGACCTTACACCGGGGAGCTGTTTTTT,CSATPGPYTGELFF
18,TRBV3-1,.,TRBJ1-1,.,TGTGCCAGCAGTCGGTATTGGGAAAACAGGGTTACGGATACTGAAGCTTTCTTT,CASSRYWENRVTDTEAFF
14,TRBV9,.,TRBJ2-5,many,TGTGCCAGCAGCGTTAGCGGTCCGCCTGGGACCCAGTACTTC,CASSVSGPPGTQYF
13,TRBV4-3,.,TRBJ1-4,many,TGCGCCAGCAGCCCCCTGGGTGCTGAAAAACTGTTTTTT,CASSPLGAEKLFF
14,TRBV7-9,TRBD1,TRBJ1-5,many,TGTGCCAGCAGCGAGACAGGGCTCAATCAGCCCCAGCATTTT,CASSETGLNQPQHF
15,TRBV5-8,.,TRBJ2-1,.,TGTGCCAGCAGCCATTTCAGGGGAGGGGGGGATGAGCAGTTCTTC,CASSHFRGGGDEQFF
18,TRBV27,.,TRBJ1-4,few,TGTGCCAGCAGCCTCAGGGTCTCCACCTTGGGGGCTAATGAAAAACTGTTTTTT,CASSLRVSTLGANEKLFF
14,TRBV3-1,TRBD1,TRBJ2-7,few,TGTGCCAGCAGCCAAGTCACAGGGGACTACGAGCAGTACTTC,CASSQVTGDYEQYF
18,TRBV9,.,TRBJ2-3,few,TGTGCCAGCAGCGCCGAGAAGCCTGGGGCCCGAATCACAGATACGCAGTATTTT,CASSAEKPGARITDTQYF
16,TRBV2,TRBD2,TRBJ2-1,.,TGTGCCAGCACTAGCGGGGGGGCCTCCCCCTACAATGAGCAGTTCTTC,CASTSGGASPYNEQFF
14,TRBV7-9,.,TRBJ1-3,.,TGTGCCAGCAGGTCAGGGGTGTCTGGAAACACCATATATTTT,CASRSGVSGNTIYF
16,TRBV4-2,TRBD2,TRBJ2-3,.,TGTGCCAGCACCCACGGGGGGGCCGTTTCCACAGATACGCAGTATTTT,CASTHGGAVSTDTQYF
14,TRBV7-2,.,TRBJ2-3,.,TGTGCCAGCAAGACTATGCTAGACACAGATACGCAGTATTTT,CASKTMLDTDTQYF
13,TRBV5-5,.,TRBJ2-7,few,TGTGCCAGCACCTTAATGGACAGCTACGAGCAGTACTTC,CASTLMDSYEQYF
13,TRBV10-3,.,TRBJ2-3,.,TGTGCCATCAGTGATCTCCACACAGATGCGCAGTATTTT,CAISDLHTDAQYF
15,TRBV21-1,.,TRBJ2-3,.,TGTGCCAGCAGCATCCGGGACAGGGTCACAGATACGCAGTATTTT,CASSIRDRVTDTQYF
16,TRBV5-5,.,TRBJ2-1,.,TGTGCCAGCAGCGAACCCCCGGGGGGCATATACAATGAGCAGTTCTTC,CASSEPPGGIYNEQFF
14,TRBV7-2,.,TRBJ2-3,few,TGTGCCAGCAGCTTAGCCTCTGGGGCAGATACGCAGTATTTT,CASSLASGADTQYF
13,TRBV6-2/TRBV6-3,.,TRBJ2-2,.,TGTGCCAGCAGCGAGCCGCACACCGGGGAGCTGTTTTTT,CASSEPHTGELFF
15,TRBV3-1,TRBD1,TRBJ1-2,few,TGTGCCAGCAGCCAAGAAGGGCGGGACAGGGGTGGCTACACCTTC,CASSQEGRDRGGYTF
15,TRBV10-3,.,TRBJ2-3,many,TGTGCCATCAGTGGGGACGGGGCTGGCGGGGATACGCAGTATTTT,CAISGDGAGGDTQYF